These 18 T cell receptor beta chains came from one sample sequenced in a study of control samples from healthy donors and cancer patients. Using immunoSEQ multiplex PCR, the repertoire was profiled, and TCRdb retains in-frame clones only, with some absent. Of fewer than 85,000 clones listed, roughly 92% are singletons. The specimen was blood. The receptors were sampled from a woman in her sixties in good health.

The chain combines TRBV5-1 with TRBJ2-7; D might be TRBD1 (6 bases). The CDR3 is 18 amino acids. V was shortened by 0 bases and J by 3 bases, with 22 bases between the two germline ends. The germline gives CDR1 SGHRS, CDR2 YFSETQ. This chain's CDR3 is CASSLASPTTGRFYEQYF. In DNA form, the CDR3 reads TGCGCCAGCAGCTTGGCTTCACCAACCACAGGGCGTTTCTACGAGCAGTACTTC.

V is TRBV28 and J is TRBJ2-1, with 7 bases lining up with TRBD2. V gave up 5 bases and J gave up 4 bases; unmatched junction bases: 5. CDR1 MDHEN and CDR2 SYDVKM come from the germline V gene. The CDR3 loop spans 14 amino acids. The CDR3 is CASSRASGYNEQFF. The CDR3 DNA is TGTGCCAGCAGTCGGGCTAGCGGATACAATGAGCAGTTCTTC.

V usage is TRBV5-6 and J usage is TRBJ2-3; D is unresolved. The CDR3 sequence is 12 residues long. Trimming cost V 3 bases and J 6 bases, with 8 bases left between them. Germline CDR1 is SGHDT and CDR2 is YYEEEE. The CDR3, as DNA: TGTGCCAGCAGCTCCAGGTTGGATACGCAGTATTTT. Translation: CASSSRLDTQYF.

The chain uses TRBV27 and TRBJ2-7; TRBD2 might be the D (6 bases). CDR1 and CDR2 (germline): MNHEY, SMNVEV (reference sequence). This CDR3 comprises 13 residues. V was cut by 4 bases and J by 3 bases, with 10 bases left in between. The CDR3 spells CASSSQEGYEQYF. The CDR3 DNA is TGTGCCAGCAGTTCCCAGGAGGGCTACGAGCAGTACTTC.

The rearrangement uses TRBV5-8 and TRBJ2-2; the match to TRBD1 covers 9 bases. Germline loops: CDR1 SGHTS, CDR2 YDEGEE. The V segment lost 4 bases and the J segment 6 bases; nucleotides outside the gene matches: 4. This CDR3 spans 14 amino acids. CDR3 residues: CASSPGTGSGELFF. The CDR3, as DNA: TGTGCCAGCAGCCCGGGGACAGGGTCCGGGGAGCTGTTTTTT.

DNA of the CDR3: TGTGCCAGCAGCTTAGCGCAGGGGCTGAACACTGAAGCTTTCTTT. Protein sequence: CASSLAQGLNTEAFF. This chain links TRBV7-2 with TRBJ1-1; D is possibly TRBD1 (6 bases). CDR1 and CDR2 (germline): SGHTA, FQGNSA. V shed 0 bases and J shed 0 bases, with 8 bases lying between them. The CDR3 is 15 residues long.

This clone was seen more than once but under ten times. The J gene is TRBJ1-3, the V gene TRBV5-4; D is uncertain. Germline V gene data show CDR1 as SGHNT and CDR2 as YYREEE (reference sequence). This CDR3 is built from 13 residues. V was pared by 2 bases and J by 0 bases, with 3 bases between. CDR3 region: CASSLYSGNTIYF. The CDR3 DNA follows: TGTGCCAGCAGCTTATACTCTGGAAACACCATATATTTT.

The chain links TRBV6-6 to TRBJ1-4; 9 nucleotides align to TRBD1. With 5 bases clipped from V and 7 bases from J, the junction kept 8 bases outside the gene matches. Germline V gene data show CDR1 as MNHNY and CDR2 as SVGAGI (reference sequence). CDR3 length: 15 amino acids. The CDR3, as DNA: TGTGCCAGCAGTGGACCGGGACAGGGAGGTGAAAAACTGTTTTTT. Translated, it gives CASSGPGQGGEKLFF.

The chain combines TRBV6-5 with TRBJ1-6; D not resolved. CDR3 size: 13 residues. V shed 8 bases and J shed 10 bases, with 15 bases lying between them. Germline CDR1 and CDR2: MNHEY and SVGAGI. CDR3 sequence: CASGELQSSPLHF. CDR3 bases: TGTGCCAGCGGCGAGTTACAGTCCTCACCCCTCCACTTT.

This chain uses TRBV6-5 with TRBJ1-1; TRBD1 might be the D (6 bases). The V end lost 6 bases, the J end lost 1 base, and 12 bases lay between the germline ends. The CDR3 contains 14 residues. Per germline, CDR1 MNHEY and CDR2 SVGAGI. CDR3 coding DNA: TGTGCCAGCAGCCCGACAGGCGAGAACACTGAAGCTTTCTTT. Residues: CASSPTGENTEAFF.

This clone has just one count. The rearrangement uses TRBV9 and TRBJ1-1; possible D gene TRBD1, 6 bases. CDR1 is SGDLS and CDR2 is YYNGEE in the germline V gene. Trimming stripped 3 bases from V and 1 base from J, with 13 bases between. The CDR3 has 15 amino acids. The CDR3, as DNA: TGTGCCAGCAGCGCAATGACAGGCTCGAACACTGAAGCTTTCTTT. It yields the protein CASSAMTGSNTEAFF. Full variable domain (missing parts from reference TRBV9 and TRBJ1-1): DSGVTQTPKHLITATGQRVTLRCSPRSGDLSVYWYQQSLDQGLQFLIQYYNGEERAKGNILERFSAQQFPDLHSELNLSSLELGDSALYFCASSAMTGSNTEAFFGQGTRLTVV.

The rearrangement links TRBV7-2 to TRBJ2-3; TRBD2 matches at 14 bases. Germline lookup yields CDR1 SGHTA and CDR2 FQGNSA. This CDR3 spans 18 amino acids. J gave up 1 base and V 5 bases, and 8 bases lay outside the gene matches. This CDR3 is CASSTRPGLAGGTDTQYF. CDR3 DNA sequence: TGTGCCAGCAGCACCAGACCGGGACTAGCGGGAGGCACAGATACGCAGTATTTT.

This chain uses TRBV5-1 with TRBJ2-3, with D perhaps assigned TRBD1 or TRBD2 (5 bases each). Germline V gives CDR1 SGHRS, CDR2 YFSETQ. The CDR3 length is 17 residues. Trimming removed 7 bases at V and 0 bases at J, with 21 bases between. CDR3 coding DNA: TGCGCCAGCGCTGACCTAAGAGGGGCGGTTAGCACAGATACGCAGTATTTT. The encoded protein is CASADLRGAVSTDTQYF.

The CDR3 DNA reads as TGTGCCAGCAGCCAAGGTATGGGGGGCACGTCTATTGGCTACACCTTC. Residues: CASSQGMGGTSIGYTF. This chain uses TRBV3-1 (or the pseudogene TRBV3-2) with TRBJ1-2; D is perhaps TRBD1 (6 bases). This CDR3 spans 16 amino acids. Germline V CDR1 and CDR2: LGHDT, YNNKEL (reference sequence). Trimming left V 1 base short and J 7 bases short, with 19 bases between.

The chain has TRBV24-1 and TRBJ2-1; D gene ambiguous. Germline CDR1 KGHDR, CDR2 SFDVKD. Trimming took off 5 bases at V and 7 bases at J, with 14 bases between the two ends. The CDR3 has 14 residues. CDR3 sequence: CATSVTGLGNEQFF. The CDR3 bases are TGTGCCACCAGTGTAACGGGTCTGGGTAATGAGCAGTTCTTC.

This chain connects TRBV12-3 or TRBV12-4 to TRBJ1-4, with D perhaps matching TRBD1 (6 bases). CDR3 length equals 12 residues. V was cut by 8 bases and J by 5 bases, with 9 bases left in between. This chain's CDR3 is CASGGMNEKLFF. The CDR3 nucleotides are TGTGCCAGCGGGGGCATGAATGAAAAACTGTTTTTT.

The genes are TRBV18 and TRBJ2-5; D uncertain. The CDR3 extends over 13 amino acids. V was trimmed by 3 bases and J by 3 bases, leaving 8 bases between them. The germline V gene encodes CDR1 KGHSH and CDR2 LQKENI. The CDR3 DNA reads TGTGCCAGCTCACCGTCGTTGGAAGAGACCCAGTACTTC. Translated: CASSPSLEETQYF.

The CDR3 protein is CATSDLGQNTGELFF. As DNA, the CDR3 is TGTGCCACCAGTGATTTGGGACAGAACACCGGGGAGCTGTTTTTT. V usage is TRBV24-1 and J usage is TRBJ2-2; D is possibly TRBD1 (5 bases). Germline assignment: CDR1 KGHDR and CDR2 SFDVKD. Trimming cost V 0 bases and J 1 base, with 5 bases left between them. This CDR3 is built from 15 residues.